The 14 T cell receptor beta chains in this list originate from one sample, sequenced in a study of blood T cell repertoires in COVID-19. Generated by immunoSEQ multiplex PCR, the TCRdb table keeps only in-frame clones and is missing some. The sample holds 55,000 to 65,000 clones, about 81% seen once. Source material: peripheral blood. These receptors all come from a man in his sixties with COVID-19, enrolled during active disease.

The J gene is TRBJ2-3, the V gene TRBV13; perhaps TRBD2 as D (6 bases). This CDR3 is 11 amino acids long. Germline loops: CDR1 PRHDT, CDR2 FYEKMQ (reference sequence). V dropped 8 bases and J dropped 4 bases, with 7 bases sitting between them. The DNA of the CDR3 is TGTGCCAGCGGCGGGGCAGATACGCAGTATTTT. It specifies CASGGADTQYF.

V usage is TRBV3-1 (or the pseudogene TRBV3-2) and J usage is TRBJ2-3, with D possibly matching TRBD2 (5 bases). Trimming took 4 bases from V and 0 from J, leaving 11 bases between them. The CDR3 loop spans 15 amino acids. Germline V gene lookup returns CDR1 LGHDT and CDR2 YNNKEL (reference sequence). CDR3 sequence: CASSPSGGSTDTQYF. The DNA for the CDR3 is TGTGCCAGCAGCCCTTCCGGCGGGAGCACAGATACGCAGTATTTT.

V and J are TRBV7-8 and TRBJ2-1; a weak D match, TRBD2 (6 bases). The germline gives CDR1 SGHVS, CDR2 FQNEAQ. There are 16 residues in the CDR3. With 6 bases removed from V and 1 base from J, the gap between germline ends came to 16 bases. For the CDR3, the DNA is TGTGCCAGCAGTGGGGGGACCGCCGCGTCCTACAATGAGCAGTTCTTC. This translates into CASSGGTAASYNEQFF.

The chain employs TRBV2 and TRBJ1-2, with 9 bases aligning to TRBD1. The V gene's germline CDR1 is SNHLY and CDR2 FYNNEI. The CDR3 contains 14 residues. Germline trimming cut 4 bases from V and 7 bases from J; bases unmatched to any gene: 7. The CDR3 protein is CASSALDRGSGYTF. CDR3 nucleotides: TGTGCCAGCAGTGCTCTAGACAGGGGGTCTGGCTACACCTTC.

The CDR3, as DNA: TGTGCCAGTAGTAGCGGGTTGAACACCGGGGAGCTGTTTTTT. It translates to CASSSGLNTGELFF. This chain links TRBV19 with TRBJ2-2; maybe TRBD2 (5 bases). V gave up 4 bases and J gave up 1 base, with 7 bases separating them. The germline V gene has CDR1 LNHDA and CDR2 SQIVND (reference sequence). The CDR3 extends over 14 amino acids.

CDR3 region: CASSLVPGTSGRGNEQFF. CDR3 in DNA: TGTGCCAGCAGCTTAGTCCCCGGGACTAGCGGGAGAGGGAATGAGCAGTTCTTC. The chain has TRBV7-2 and TRBJ2-1, with 14 nucleotides matching TRBD2. The J segment lost 7 bases and the V segment lost 1 base, leaving 9 bases of the junction unmatched. The CDR3 spans 18 residues. CDR1 SGHTA and CDR2 FQGNSA come from the germline V gene.

This sequence joins TRBV4-1 and TRBJ2-1; 10 bases agree with TRBD2. V trimming: 0 bases; J trimming: 4 bases; junction bases outside the gene matches: 3. CDR3 length: 16 amino acids. Per germline, CDR1 MGHRA and CDR2 YSYEKL. The CDR3 sequence: CASSQEQRGGYNEQFF. CDR3 nucleotide sequence: TGCGCCAGCAGCCAAGAACAGCGGGGGGGGTACAATGAGCAGTTCTTC.

The chain employs TRBV5-1 and TRBJ1-2; D unclear. CDR3 length equals 14 residues. CDR1 and CDR2 (germline): SGHRS, YFSETQ. Trimming stripped 4 bases from V and 12 bases from J, with 22 bases between. CDR3 coding DNA: TGCGCCAGCAGCAAGGAGGCAGGAGATTCATATCACACCTTC. Its protein is CASSKEAGDSYHTF.

The chain joins TRBV9 to TRBJ2-5; 7 bases fit TRBD2. V was pared by 3 bases and J by 7 bases, with 9 bases of the junction left unmatched. Per germline, CDR1 SGDLS and CDR2 YYNGEE. CDR3 length: 14 amino acids. The CDR3 DNA sequence: TGTGCCAGCAGCGCGGGGACTCCGGGAGGGACCCAGTACTTC. This translates into CASSAGTPGGTQYF.

This clone was detected only once. The chain employs TRBV2 and TRBJ2-1; the match to TRBD1 covers 8 bases. CDR3 length: 14 amino acids. Germline assignment: CDR1 SNHLY and CDR2 FYNNEI. The V and J ends lost 3 bases and 7 bases, in that order; junction bases with no gene match: 5. This CDR3 reads CASSEQGAGNEQFF. The CDR3 region has the DNA TGTGCCAGCAGTGAGCAGGGGGCGGGGAATGAGCAGTTCTTC. The full variable domain, in which reference TRBV2 and TRBJ2-1 provide the parts outside the CDR3, is EPEVTQTPSHQVTQMGQEVILRCVPISNHLYFYWYRQILGQKVEFLVSFYNNEISEKSEIFDDQFSVERPDGSNFTLKIRSTKLEDSAMYFCASSEQGAGNEQFFGPGTRLTVL.

This clone appeared a single time. This chain joins TRBV10-3 and TRBJ1-5; D is possibly TRBD1 (5 bases). Germline loops: CDR1 ENHRY, CDR2 SYGVKD. The CDR3 is 15 amino acids. V was pared by 6 bases and J by 4 bases, with 16 bases between. CDR3 DNA sequence: TGTGCCATCAGGGACACATTAGGGCCTAATCAGCCCCAGCATTTT. It is translated as CAIRDTLGPNQPQHF.

V gene TRBV2 combines with J gene TRBJ1-4; 9 bases match TRBD1. The CDR3 is 14 residues long. Germline values: CDR1 SNHLY, CDR2 FYNNEI. Unmatched junction bases numbered 3, after V lost 5 bases and J lost 5 bases. CDR3 residues: CASSTDRGNEKLFF. Written as DNA, the CDR3 is TGTGCCAGCAGTACCGACAGGGGGAATGAAAAACTGTTTTTT.

V is TRBV20-1 and J is TRBJ2-1; TRBD2 might be the D (6 bases). Trimming pared 3 bases from V and 1 base from J, leaving 16 bases between. This CDR3 is 16 amino acids long. CDR1 is DFQATT and CDR2 is SNEGSKA in the germline V gene (reference sequence). The CDR3 sequence: CSASRSRGASYNEQFF. The CDR3 DNA sequence: TGCAGTGCTAGTCGCTCTCGCGGGGCTTCCTACAATGAGCAGTTCTTC.

The chain employs TRBV28 and TRBJ1-5, with D unresolved. The germline V gene encodes CDR1 MDHEN and CDR2 SYDVKM. Deletions cut 6 bases from V and 3 bases from J, with 15 bases between. This CDR3 contains 15 residues. This chain's CDR3 is CASRPVGRDNQPQHF. CDR3 bases: TGTGCCAGCAGACCCGTGGGGAGGGACAATCAGCCCCAGCATTTT.